One and the same sample provided the 3 T cell receptor beta chains below, sequenced in a study of post-analysis software for immune sequencing data. Broader study findings: With TRBV5-6, TRBV5-1 and TRBV20-1 included, several TRBV segments were more frequent in patients than in controls.

Researchers reported that TCR beta cDNA libraries carried unique molecular identifiers. Using its own MiXCR run on the PCR reads, TCRdb lists one record per CDR3 protein. This table has roughly 580,000 distinct CDR3 sequences, roughly 46% appearing once. Antigens of these TCRs are unknown. The sequenced sample consisted of blood. These receptors were collected from a girl aged 5-17 years with multiple sclerosis.

The V gene is TRBV29-1, the J gene TRBJ2-7; D ambiguous. The CDR3 sequence is 14 residues long. Looked up from germline, CDR1 is SQVTM and CDR2 is ANQGSEA. V dropped 7 bases and J dropped 4 bases, with 20 bases sitting between them. CDR3 in amino acids: CSARVGMMGYEQYF. CDR3 sequence (DNA): TGCAGCGCCCGCGTGGGGATGATGGGTTACGAGCAGTACTTC.

In DNA form, the CDR3 reads TGCAGTGCTAGAGGTCTGTTTGGGGGACAGAGAAACACTGAAGCTTTCTTT. Protein: CSARGLFGGQRNTEAFF. This chain uses TRBV20-1 with TRBJ1-1; 7 bases map to TRBD1. The CDR3 contains 17 residues. Germline trimming cut 1 base from V and 2 bases from J; bases unmatched to any gene: 13. The germline CDR1 and CDR2 sequences are DFQATT and SNEGSKA (reference sequence).

Only a few counts were recorded for this clonotype. The chain carries TRBV29-1 and TRBJ2-7; D perhaps matches TRBD1 (6 bases). This CDR3 comprises 12 residues. Looked up from germline, CDR1 is SQVTM and CDR2 is ANQGSEA. Trimming left V 4 bases short and J 2 bases short, with 9 bases between. This CDR3 is CSVGRGAYEQYF. CDR3 bases: TGCAGCGTTGGCAGGGGCGCCTACGAGCAGTACTTC.